The source of this T cell receptor beta chain is a study of response to subunit inactivated influenza vaccine. Looked up from germline, CDR1 is SGHVS and CDR2 is FNYEAQ. The length of the CDR3 is 13 residues. J gave up 15 bases and V 1 base, and 3 bases lay outside the gene matches. Via MiXCR, TCRdb re-called the RT-PCR reads, giving one row per CDR3 protein. The table records about 480,000 distinct CDR3 sequences, approximately 9.9% of them present only once. Points from the study as a whole: Authors proposed each seasonal influenza vaccination draws in few new T cells.

A remark on this clonotype: As yet, its antigen is unknown.

Sample: PBMCs from blood, taken 45 days after vaccination. The V and J genes are TRBV7-6 and TRBJ2-1; 13 positions agree with TRBD2. The sequence was obtained from a man aged 45-65 years who received an inactivated influenza vaccine. CDR3 coding DNA: TGTGCCAGCAGCTTAGTGACTAGCGGGGGGCTGTTCTTC. Translated: CASSLVTSGGLFF.